One sample yielded the 30 T cell receptor beta chains listed below, sequenced in a study of blood T cell repertoires in COVID-19 (dated by TCRdb to 2020 to 2021). The library was generated by the immunoSEQ multiplex PCR assay. Held by TCRdb, this immuneACCESS table contains in-frame sequences only and omits some clones. Under half of the omission traces to an unresolved V gene where checked; the cause of the rest is unknown. The sample table holds around 200,000 clones, of which less than 90% were seen once. 3.5% to 5.5% of the sample is in the top ten clones. Sequenced sample: PBMCs or T cells enriched from blood (not recorded which). These receptors were collected from a woman aged 25 to 39 who had been exposed to COVID-19.

The chain joins TRBV6-2 or TRBV6-3 to TRBJ1-4; D is perhaps TRBD1 (5 bases). CDR3 length: 15 amino acids. V was cut by 2 bases and J by 2 bases, with 9 bases left in between. Per germline, CDR1 MNHEY and CDR2 SVGEGT. CDR3 nucleotides: TGTGCCAGCAGTTACAGGGGTTCGACTAATGAAAAACTGTTTTTT. Translating it yields CASSYRGSTNEKLFF.

The rearrangement joins TRBV10-2 to TRBJ1-1; tentative D call: TRBD1 (5 bases). Germline assignment: CDR1 WSHSY and CDR2 SAAADI. This CDR3 comprises 13 residues. V shed 6 bases and J shed 3 bases, with 11 bases lying between them. This CDR3 is CASRQGRDTEAFF. The CDR3 nucleotides are TGCGCCAGCAGGCAGGGCAGGGACACTGAAGCTTTCTTT.

This chain joins TRBV5-6 and TRBJ1-1; the D gene is possibly TRBD1 (5 bases). The CDR3 runs to 14 residues. V lost 3 bases and J lost 6, with 15 bases in between. The V gene's germline CDR1 is SGHDT and CDR2 YYEEEE. CDR3 coding DNA: TGTGCCAGCAGCTCGGACACCCGCGGGGCTGAAGCTTTCTTT. Translated: CASSSDTRGAEAFF.

The chain links TRBV2 to TRBJ1-5; perhaps TRBD1 as D (5 bases). The CDR3 consists of 15 residues. Germline CDR1 and CDR2: SNHLY and FYNNEI. Trimming left V 3 bases short and J 0 bases short, with 9 bases between. In DNA form, the CDR3 reads TGTGCCAGCAGTGAGTCAGGGAATAGCAATCAGCCCCAGCATTTT. It specifies CASSESGNSNQPQHF.

This chain uses TRBV23-1 with TRBJ1-6; D gene unclear. TRBV23-1 carries the ORF label, with uncertain function. This CDR3 contains 16 residues. The V gene lost 9 bases and the J gene lost 7 bases, with 22 bases spanning the gap. CDR3 sequence: CARPDGSSTGNSPLHF. The CDR3, as DNA: TGCGCCAGACCTGATGGGAGCTCGACGGGCAATTCACCCCTCCACTTT.

This clone has only a few counts. The V call is TRBV27, the J call TRBJ1-5; D is undetermined. The CDR3 runs to 12 residues. V gave up 5 bases and J gave up 4 bases, with 6 bases separating them. Germline V gene sequence: CDR1 MNHEY, CDR2 SMNVEV (reference sequence). CDR3 residues: CASSLTNQPQHF. CDR3 nucleotide sequence: TGTGCCAGCAGTCTAACTAATCAGCCCCAGCATTTT.

This clone was detected only a few times. The chain couples TRBV4-2 to TRBJ1-6; D call uncertain. The CDR3 covers 15 residues. V lost 0 bases and J lost 6, with 9 bases in between. Germline V gene sequence: CDR1 LGHNA, CDR2 YNFKEQ. The CDR3 bases are TGTGCCAGCAGCCAAGAAGCCAGGTTTAATTCACCCCTCCACTTT. Its protein product is CASSQEARFNSPLHF.

The chain uses TRBV9 and TRBJ1-1; 7 bases map to TRBD1. From germline, CDR1 is SGDLS and CDR2 YYNGEE. Trimming removed 0 bases from V and 1 base from J; junction bases left unmatched: 3. The CDR3 consists of 15 residues. The CDR3 nucleotides are TGTGCCAGCAGCGTAGGCCAGGGGGGGAACACTGAAGCTTTCTTT. It is translated as CASSVGQGGNTEAFF.

This sequence joins TRBV6-6 and TRBJ2-7, with TRBD2 matching 8 bases. Germline V gene lookup returns CDR1 MNHNY and CDR2 SVGAGI (reference sequence). The CDR3 contains 14 residues. J was trimmed by 0 bases and V by 7 bases; bases with no gene match: 5. CDR3 sequence: CASISGGISYEQYF. The CDR3 DNA reads as TGTGCCAGCATCAGCGGGGGCATCTCCTACGAGCAGTACTTC.

This clone has just one count. This sequence joins TRBV30 and TRBJ1-2, with a tentative D call TRBD1 (6 bases). The ends were cut back, 0 bases at V and 8 bases at J, with 13 bases in the middle. Germline CDR1 and CDR2: GTSNPN and SVGIG (reference sequence). The CDR3 is 13 amino acids. CDR3 coding DNA: TGTGCCTGGAGTGTAACAGGGCTATGGGGCTACACCTTC. Its protein product is CAWSVTGLWGYTF. The full variable domain, in which reference TRBV30 and TRBJ1-2 provide the parts outside the CDR3, is SQTIHQWPATLVQPVGSPLSLECTVEGTSNPNLYWYRQAAGRGLQLLFYSVGIGQISSEVPQNLSASRPQDRQFILSSKKLLLSDSGFYLCAWSVTGLWGYTFGSGTRLTVV.

This chain uses TRBV27 with TRBJ1-6, with TRBD1 matching 7 bases. This CDR3 is built from 16 residues. Looked up from germline, CDR1 is MNHEY and CDR2 is SMNVEV (reference sequence). The J segment lost 5 bases and the V segment lost 3 bases, leaving 7 bases of the junction unmatched. CDR3 sequence reads: CASSFYAQGDNSPLHF. The CDR3 nucleotides read TGTGCCAGCAGTTTCTACGCGCAGGGGGATAATTCACCCCTCCACTTT.

This chain uses TRBV19 with TRBJ2-7; D might be TRBD1 (6 bases). This CDR3 has 13 residues. Trimming stripped 4 bases from V and 5 bases from J, with 12 bases between. The V gene's germline CDR1 is LNHDA and CDR2 SQIVND (reference sequence). CDR3 protein: CASSRPGVHEQYF. The CDR3, as DNA: TGTGCCAGTAGTAGGCCAGGGGTCCACGAGCAGTACTTC.

This clone was seen only once. The chain couples TRBV2 to TRBJ1-4; 9 bases fit TRBD1. This CDR3 has 13 amino acids. Germline-derived CDR1 and CDR2 are SNHLY and FYNNEI. The trim removed 6 bases at V and 6 bases at J, leaving 2 bases unmatched. As DNA, the CDR3 is TGTGCCAGCAGCCGGGACAGGGATGAAAAACTGTTTTTT. Protein product: CASSRDRDEKLFF.

This chain connects TRBV5-4 to TRBJ2-3, with D unresolved. Germline V CDR1 and CDR2: SGHNT, YYREEE (reference sequence). This CDR3 is 12 amino acids long. Between the trimmed V and J ends, which lost 3 bases and 5 bases, there was a span of 7 bases. CDR3: CASSYSIDTQYF. Written as DNA, the CDR3 is TGTGCCAGCAGCTATTCTATAGATACGCAGTATTTT.

The chain links TRBV30 to TRBJ2-7; D is unresolved. This CDR3 comprises 13 residues. Trimming took 2 bases from V and 3 from J, leaving 11 bases between them. Germline V gene lookup returns CDR1 GTSNPN and CDR2 SVGIG (reference sequence). The CDR3 spells CAWSRLELYEQYF. CDR3 nucleotides: TGTGCCTGGAGTAGACTTGAACTCTACGAGCAGTACTTC.

The CDR3: CASSSQYRVGGTEAFF. CDR3 nucleotides: TGTGCCAGCAGCTCGCAATACAGGGTCGGAGGCACTGAAGCTTTCTTT. The chain combines TRBV7-9 with TRBJ1-1, with a weak D call TRBD1 (6 bases). With 4 bases removed from V and 4 bases from J, the gap between germline ends came to 19 bases. In germline, CDR1 is SEHNR, CDR2 FQNEAQ (reference sequence). CDR3 size: 16 residues. Full variable domain (outside the CDR3, taken from reference TRBV7-9 and TRBJ1-1): DTGVSQNPRHKITKRGQNVTFRCDPISEHNRLYWYRQTLGQGPEFLTYFQNEAQLEKSRLLSDRFSAERPKGSFSTLEIQRTEQGDSAMYLCASSSQYRVGGTEAFFGQGTRLTVV.

This chain connects TRBV3-1 (or the pseudogene TRBV3-2) to TRBJ2-7; D might be TRBD2 (5 bases). This CDR3 region has 15 residues. CDR1 and CDR2 from the germline V gene are LGHDT and YNNKEL (reference sequence). Trimming cost V 4 bases and J 1 base, with 14 bases left between them. CDR3 loop: CASSPRGHKSYEQYF. The DNA for the CDR3 is TGTGCCAGCAGCCCCCGAGGGCACAAGTCCTACGAGCAGTACTTC.

This chain links TRBV4-2 with TRBJ2-3, with D possibly matching TRBD2 (6 bases). The CDR3 sequence is 15 residues long. Looked up from germline, CDR1 is LGHNA and CDR2 is YNFKEQ. V lost 5 bases, J lost 5 bases, and 17 bases lay in between. In DNA, the CDR3 is TGTGCCAGCAGCACCCGTGATAGCGGAATAGATACGCAGTATTTT. Its protein product is CASSTRDSGIDTQYF.

The rearrangement joins TRBV5-1 to TRBJ1-1; the D gene is possibly TRBD1 (5 bases). Trimming removed 1 base from V and 1 base from J, with 14 bases in between. Germline CDR1 SGHRS, CDR2 YFSETQ. CDR3 length: 16 residues. The chain's CDR3 is CASSLMGPLENTEAFF. The DNA for the CDR3 is TGCGCCAGCAGCTTGATGGGGCCGCTCGAGAACACTGAAGCTTTCTTT.

The V gene is TRBV7-8, the J gene TRBJ2-3; TRBD2 matches at 15 bases. Germline V gene data show CDR1 as SGHVS and CDR2 as FQNEAQ. The CDR3 totals 18 residues. Trimming took 0 bases from V and 3 from J; bases not matched to a gene: 4. CDR3 DNA sequence: TGTGCCAGCAGCTTAGCCATCGGACTAGCGGGGGGGACAGATACGCAGTATTTT. Amino acids: CASSLAIGLAGGTDTQYF.

This chain connects TRBV2 to TRBJ1-1; D remains ambiguous. V gave up 8 bases and J gave up 3 bases, with 13 bases separating them. The CDR3 sequence is 13 residues long. The V gene's germline CDR1 is SNHLY and CDR2 FYNNEI. CDR3 coding DNA: TGTGCCAGCTCCCTGTACCCAGACACTGAAGCTTTCTTT. Protein: CASSLYPDTEAFF.

This chain joins TRBV2 and TRBJ1-6; the D is unclear. CDR1 is SNHLY, CDR2 FYNNEI, per germline. The CDR3 length is 12 residues. The V end lost 4 bases, the J end lost 6 bases, and 4 bases lay between the germline ends. The CDR3 region has the DNA TGTGCCAGCAGTGTTAGTAATTCACCCCTCCACTTT. Protein sequence: CASSVSNSPLHF.

The chain carries TRBV13 and TRBJ2-3; D perhaps matches TRBD2 (7 bases). The CDR3 is made up of 20 amino acids. Per germline, CDR1 PRHDT and CDR2 FYEKMQ (reference sequence). The V gene lost 2 bases and the J gene lost 0 bases, with 24 bases spanning the gap. The CDR3 spells CASSLPLGAGANHSTDTQYF. The CDR3 nucleotides are TGTGCCAGCAGCTTACCGCTTGGGGCGGGGGCCAACCACAGCACAGATACGCAGTATTTT.

The chain carries TRBV18 and TRBJ2-1, with 8 bases lining up with TRBD1. Germline V gene data show CDR1 as KGHSH and CDR2 as LQKENI. The CDR3 is 14 amino acids. V shed 3 bases and J 5 bases; nucleotides not matched to a gene: 3. The CDR3 DNA follows: TGTGCCAGCTCACCGAACAGGGGGGACAATGAGCAGTTCTTC. Protein product: CASSPNRGDNEQFF.

V gene TRBV7-9 combines with J gene TRBJ2-3; 10 bases match TRBD1. This CDR3 is built from 15 residues. Germline CDR1 and CDR2: SEHNR and FQNEAQ (reference sequence). V trimming: 5 bases; J trimming: 3 bases; junction bases outside the gene matches: 5. DNA for the CDR3: TGTGCCAGCAGCCCGGACAGGGGGAGTACAGATACGCAGTATTTT. Translation gives CASSPDRGSTDTQYF.

The rearrangement links TRBV14 to TRBJ1-2, with D possibly being TRBD1 (6 bases). V lost 1 base, J lost 4 bases, and 13 bases lay in between. Germline V CDR1 and CDR2: SGHDN, FVKESK. CDR3 length equals 15 residues. The CDR3 sequence is CASSQGSRGTYGYTF. Here the CDR3 DNA reads TGTGCCAGCAGCCAAGGAAGTAGGGGGACCTATGGCTACACCTTC.

The chain uses TRBV5-6 and TRBJ2-1; perhaps TRBD2 as D (5 bases). This CDR3 contains 12 residues. The V gene's germline CDR1 is SGHDT and CDR2 YYEEEE. Trimming stripped 5 bases from V and 7 bases from J, with 10 bases between. The CDR3 region is CASRAGGNEQFF. The CDR3 coding sequence is TGTGCCAGCAGGGCGGGTGGGAATGAGCAGTTCTTC. Complete variable domain (other parts from reference TRBV5-6 and TRBJ2-1): DAGVTQSPTHLIKTRGQQVTLRCSPKSGHDTVSWYQQALGQGPQFIFQYYEEEERQRGNFPDRFSGHQFPNYSSELNVNALLLGDSALYLCASRAGGNEQFFGPGTRLTVL.

The chain is built from TRBV18 and TRBJ2-7; D is possibly TRBD2 (5 bases). The germline V gene encodes CDR1 KGHSH and CDR2 LQKENI. The V end lost 2 bases, the J end lost 3 bases, and 8 bases lay between the germline ends. This CDR3 is 13 amino acids long. CDR3 sequence reads: CASSPGRDYEQYF. CDR3 bases: TGTGCCAGCTCACCAGGACGGGACTACGAGCAGTACTTC.

The chain employs TRBV19 and TRBJ2-6, with TRBD1 matching over 11 bases. Germline V gives CDR1 LNHDA, CDR2 SQIVND (reference sequence). V lost 7 bases to trimming and J lost 2 bases; unmatched junction nucleotides: 10. The CDR3 is 18 amino acids. CDR3 loop: CASTLAGQGAAGANVLTF. The CDR3 nucleotides are TGTGCCAGTACCCTGGCCGGACAGGGGGCGGCTGGGGCCAACGTCCTGACTTTC.

J is TRBJ2-7 and V is TRBV6-5; 7 nucleotides match TRBD1. Germline V gives CDR1 MNHEY, CDR2 SVGAGI. The CDR3 covers 15 residues. Losses at the gene ends were 1 base for V and 0 bases for J; bases not matched to a gene: 3. The CDR3 region has the DNA TGTGCCAGCAGTTACTTAGGACAGGTCTCCTACGAGCAGTACTTC. It codes for CASSYLGQVSYEQYF.